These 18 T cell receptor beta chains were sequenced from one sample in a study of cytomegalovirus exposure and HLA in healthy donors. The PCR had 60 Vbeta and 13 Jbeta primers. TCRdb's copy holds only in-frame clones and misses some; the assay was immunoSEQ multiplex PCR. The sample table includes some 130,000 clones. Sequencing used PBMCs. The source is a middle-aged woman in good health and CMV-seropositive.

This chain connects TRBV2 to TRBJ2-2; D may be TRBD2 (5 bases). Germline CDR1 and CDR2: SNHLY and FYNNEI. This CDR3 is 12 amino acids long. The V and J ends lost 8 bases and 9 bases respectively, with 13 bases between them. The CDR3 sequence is CASPSLGRELFF. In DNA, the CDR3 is TGTGCCAGCCCTAGCTTGGGTCGGGAGCTGTTTTTT. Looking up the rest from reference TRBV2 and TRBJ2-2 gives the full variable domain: EPEVTQTPSHQVTQMGQEVILRCVPISNHLYFYWYRQILGQKVEFLVSFYNNEISEKSEIFDDQFSVERPDGSNFTLKIRSTKLEDSAMYFCASPSLGRELFFGEGSRLTVL.

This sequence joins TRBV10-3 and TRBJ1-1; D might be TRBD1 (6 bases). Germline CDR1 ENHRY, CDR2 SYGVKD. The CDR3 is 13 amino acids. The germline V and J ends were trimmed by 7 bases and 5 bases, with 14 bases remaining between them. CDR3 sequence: CAITEQGKTEAFF. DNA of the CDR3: TGTGCCATCACGGAACAGGGAAAAACTGAAGCTTTCTTT.

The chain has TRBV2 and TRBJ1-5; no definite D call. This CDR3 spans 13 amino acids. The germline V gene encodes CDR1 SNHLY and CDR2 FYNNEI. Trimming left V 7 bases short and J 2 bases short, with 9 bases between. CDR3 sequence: CASKGAGNQPQHF. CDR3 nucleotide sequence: TGTGCCAGCAAAGGTGCGGGCAATCAGCCCCAGCATTTT.

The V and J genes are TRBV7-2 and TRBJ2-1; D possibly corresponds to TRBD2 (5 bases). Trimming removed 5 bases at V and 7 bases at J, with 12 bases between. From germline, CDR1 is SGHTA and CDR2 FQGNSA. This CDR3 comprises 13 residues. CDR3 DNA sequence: TGTGCCAGCAGCCGCGGGTTGTGGAATGAGCAGTTCTTC. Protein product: CASSRGLWNEQFF. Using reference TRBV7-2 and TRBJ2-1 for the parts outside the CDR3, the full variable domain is GAGVSQSPSNKVTEKGKDVELRCDPISGHTALYWYRQSLGQGLEFLIYFQGNSAPDKSGLPSDRFSAERTGGSVSTLTIQRTQQEDSAVYLCASSRGLWNEQFFGPGTRLTVL.

CDR3 sequence: CATQLTSGVDTQYF. CDR3 bases: TGTGCCACCCAGCTTACTAGCGGGGTGGATACGCAGTATTTT. This chain connects TRBV11-2 to TRBJ2-3; 10 nucleotides match TRBD2. Germline loops: CDR1 SGHAT, CDR2 FQNNGV. The ends lost 10 bases at V and 6 bases at J; junction bases unmatched: 10. The CDR3 covers 14 residues.

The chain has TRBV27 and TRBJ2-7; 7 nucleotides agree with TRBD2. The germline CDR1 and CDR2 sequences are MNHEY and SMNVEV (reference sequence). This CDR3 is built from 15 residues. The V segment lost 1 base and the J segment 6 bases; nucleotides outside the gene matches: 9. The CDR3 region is CASSLYVGGPAEQYF. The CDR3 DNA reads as TGTGCCAGCAGTTTATACGTGGGAGGGCCGGCCGAGCAGTACTTC.

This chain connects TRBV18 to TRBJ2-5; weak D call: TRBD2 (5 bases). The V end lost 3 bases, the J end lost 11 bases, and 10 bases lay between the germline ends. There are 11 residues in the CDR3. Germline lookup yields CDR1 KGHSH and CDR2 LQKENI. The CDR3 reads CASSPGGEQYF. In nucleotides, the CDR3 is TGTGCCAGCTCACCCGGTGGGGAGCAGTACTTC.

In nucleotides, the CDR3 is TGTGCCAGCAGTGCAGGGGAAACAGATACGCAGTATTTT. It is translated as CASSAGETDTQYF. The rearrangement uses TRBV6-4 and TRBJ2-3; maybe TRBD1 (6 bases). CDR3 size: 13 residues. Trimming removed 4 bases from V and 3 bases from J, with 8 bases in between. Germline values: CDR1 MRHNA, CDR2 SNTAGT.

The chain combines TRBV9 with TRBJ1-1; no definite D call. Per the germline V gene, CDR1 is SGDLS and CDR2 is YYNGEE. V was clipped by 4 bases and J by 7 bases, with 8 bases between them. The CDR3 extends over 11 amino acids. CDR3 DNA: TGTGCCAGCAGCCCCCTAGATGAAGCTTTCTTT. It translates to CASSPLDEAFF.

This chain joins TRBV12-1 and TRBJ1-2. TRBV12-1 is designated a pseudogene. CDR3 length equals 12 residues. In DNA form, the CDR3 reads TGTGCCAGCAGGGGGGGTGGATATGGCTACACCTTC. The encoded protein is CASRGGGYGYTF.

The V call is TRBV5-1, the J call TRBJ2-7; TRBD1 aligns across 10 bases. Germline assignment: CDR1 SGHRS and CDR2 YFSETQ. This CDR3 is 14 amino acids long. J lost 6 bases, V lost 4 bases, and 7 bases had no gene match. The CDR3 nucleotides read TGCGCCAGCAGCCCAGGGACAGGGGTGTTCGAGCAGTACTTC. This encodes CASSPGTGVFEQYF.

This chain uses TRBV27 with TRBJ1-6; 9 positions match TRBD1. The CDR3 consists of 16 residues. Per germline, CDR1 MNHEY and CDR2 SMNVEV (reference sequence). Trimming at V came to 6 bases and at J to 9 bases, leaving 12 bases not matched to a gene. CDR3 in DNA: TGTGCCAGCAGCTCCCGCGGGACAGGGAAGAGTTCACCCCTCCACTTT. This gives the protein CASSSRGTGKSSPLHF.

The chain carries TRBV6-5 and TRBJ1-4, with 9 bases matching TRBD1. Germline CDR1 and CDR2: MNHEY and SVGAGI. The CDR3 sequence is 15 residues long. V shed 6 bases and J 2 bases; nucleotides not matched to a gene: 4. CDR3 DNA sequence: TGTGCCAGCAGATCCGGGACAGGGACTAATGAAAAACTGTTTTTT. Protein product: CASRSGTGTNEKLFF.

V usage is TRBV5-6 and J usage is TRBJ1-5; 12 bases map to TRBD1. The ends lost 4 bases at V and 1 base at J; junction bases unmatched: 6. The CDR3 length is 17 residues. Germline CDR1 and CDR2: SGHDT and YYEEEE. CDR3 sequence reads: CASSVGTGGRSNQPQHF. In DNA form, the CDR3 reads TGTGCCAGCAGCGTAGGGACAGGGGGCAGGAGCAATCAGCCCCAGCATTTT.

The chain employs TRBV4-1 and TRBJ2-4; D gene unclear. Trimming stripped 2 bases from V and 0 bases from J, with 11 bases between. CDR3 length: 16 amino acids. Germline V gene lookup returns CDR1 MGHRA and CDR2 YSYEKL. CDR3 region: CASSQSTVLAKNIQYF. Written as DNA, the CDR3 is TGCGCCAGCAGCCAAAGCACAGTGCTAGCCAAAAACATTCAGTACTTC.

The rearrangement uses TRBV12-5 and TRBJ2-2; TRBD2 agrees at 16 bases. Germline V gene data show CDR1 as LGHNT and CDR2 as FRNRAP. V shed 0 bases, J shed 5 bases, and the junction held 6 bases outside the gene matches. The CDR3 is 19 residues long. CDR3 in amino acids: CASGLVLGLAGGWTGELFF. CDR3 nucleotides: TGTGCTAGTGGTTTGGTACTGGGACTAGCGGGAGGGTGGACCGGGGAGCTGTTTTTT. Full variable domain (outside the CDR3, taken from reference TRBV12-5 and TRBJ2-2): DARVTQTPRHKVTEMGQEVTMRCQPILGHNTVFWYRQTMMQGLELLAYFRNRAPLDDSGMPKDRFSAEMPDATLATLKIQPSEPRDSAVYFCASGLVLGLAGGWTGELFFGEGSRLTVL.

CDR3 amino acids: CASSEWSGTGELFF. CDR3 nucleotides: TGTGCCAGCAGTGAATGGAGCGGCACCGGGGAGCTGTTTTTT. The chain recombines TRBV25-1 with TRBJ2-2, with a possible D match to TRBD2 (5 bases). Germline V gene data show CDR1 as MGHDK and CDR2 as SYGVNS. The length of the CDR3 is 14 residues. V dropped 1 base and J dropped 4 bases, with 7 bases sitting between them.

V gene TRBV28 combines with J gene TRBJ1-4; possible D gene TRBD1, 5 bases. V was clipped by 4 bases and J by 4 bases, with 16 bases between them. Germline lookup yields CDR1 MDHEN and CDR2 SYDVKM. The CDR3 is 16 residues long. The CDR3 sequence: CASSSHYRRGNEKLFF. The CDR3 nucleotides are TGTGCCAGCAGTTCTCATTACAGGAGAGGTAATGAAAAACTGTTTTTT.